Sequencing of this T cell receptor (beta chain) was carried out in a study of T cell responses to AZD1222 COVID-19 vaccine. General study results and limits: Spike-specific TCR breadth rose after two AZD1222 doses, and depth rose as well. Spike was spanned by vaccine-associated CD4 TCRs, which were dominant at 160-218 and 743-854. Repertoire sampling was restricted to post-peak T cell response timepoints. Clonal diversity may have been underestimated in mostly white British donors.

The table came from immunoSEQ multiplex PCR; TCRdb's copy has only in-frame clones and leaves some out. This sample has about 110,000 clones, with about 85% found just once. On this clone itself: The target antigen is unknown.

The receptor was isolated from an adult in good health. This specimen consisted of peripheral blood, obtained on day 0 of AZD1222 vaccination.

The CDR3 loop reads CASSPNRDYEQYF. The CDR3 DNA is TGTGCCAGCAGCCCGAACAGGGACTACGAGCAGTACTTC. The chain uses TRBV7-2 and TRBJ2-7; weak D call: TRBD1 (6 bases). The CDR3 is 13 residues long. Germline V gene data show CDR1 as SGHTA and CDR2 as FQGNSA. V was clipped by 5 bases and J by 3 bases, with 11 bases between them.